The 9 T cell receptor beta chains presented below share a single source sample, sequenced in a study of blood T cell repertoires in COVID-19. Sequencing used immunoSEQ multiplex PCR; TCRdb keeps in-frame clones, though not all of them. The data contain 300,000 to 400,000 clones, roughly 86% of them singletons. The sample comprised peripheral blood. The origin of the receptors is a woman aged 55 to 70 with COVID-19, enrolled during active disease.

The chain links TRBV5-1 to TRBJ2-2, with 7 bases fitting TRBD2. With 0 bases clipped from V and 11 bases from J, the junction kept 13 bases outside the gene matches. Germline values: CDR1 SGHRS, CDR2 YFSETQ. CDR3 length: 16 amino acids. The CDR3 DNA reads as TGCGCCAGCAGCTTGGATAACGGCGGGGGAACATCCGAGCTGTTTTTT. It is translated as CASSLDNGGGTSELFF.

The rearrangement uses TRBV7-2 and TRBJ2-5; D possibly corresponds to TRBD2 (5 bases). The CDR3 has 15 residues. From germline, CDR1 is SGHTA and CDR2 FQGNSA. Trimming removed 5 bases at V and 1 base at J, with 14 bases between. DNA of the CDR3: TGTGCCAGCAGCCTAATATTCGGGATCCAAGAGACCCAGTACTTC. This encodes CASSLIFGIQETQYF. Looking up the rest from reference TRBV7-2 and TRBJ2-5 gives the full variable domain: GAGVSQSPSNKVTEKGKDVELRCDPISGHTALYWYRQSLGQGLEFLIYFQGNSAPDKSGLPSDRFSAERTGGSVSTLTIQRTQQEDSAVYLCASSLIFGIQETQYFGPGTRLLVL.

The V and J genes are TRBV7-9 and TRBJ2-1; the D gene is possibly TRBD2 (6 bases). The CDR3 has 15 residues. The ends were cut back, 6 bases at V and 0 bases at J, with 12 bases in the middle. Germline values: CDR1 SEHNR, CDR2 FQNEAQ (reference sequence). CDR3 sequence: CASRLGGSSYNEQFF. As DNA, the CDR3 is TGTGCCAGCAGACTCGGGGGAAGCTCCTACAATGAGCAGTTCTTC. The complete variable domain, with remaining parts taken from reference TRBV7-9 and TRBJ2-1, reads DTGVSQNPRHKITKRGQNVTFRCDPISEHNRLYWYRQTLGQGPEFLTYFQNEAQLEKSRLLSDRFSAERPKGSFSTLEIQRTEQGDSAMYLCASRLGGSSYNEQFFGPGTRLTVL.

This chain links TRBV6-6 with TRBJ2-5; D is perhaps TRBD1 (6 bases). V lost 6 bases and J 0 bases, leaving 14 bases between the germline ends. This CDR3 spans 15 amino acids. CDR1 MNHNY and CDR2 SVGAGI come from the germline V gene (reference sequence). CDR3: CASSRRRDNQETQYF. The CDR3, as DNA: TGTGCCAGCAGCCGCCGTCGGGACAACCAAGAGACCCAGTACTTC.

The chain uses TRBV7-9 and TRBJ1-1, with a possible D match to TRBD1 (5 bases). V was trimmed by 1 base and J by 0 bases, leaving 15 bases between them. This CDR3 contains 17 residues. Germline V lookup: CDR1 SEHNR, CDR2 FQNEAQ (reference sequence). CDR3 loop: CASSLGRGVNVNTEAFF. The CDR3 nucleotides are TGTGCCAGCAGCTTAGGGCGGGGGGTCAACGTGAACACTGAAGCTTTCTTT.

In its sample, this clone was seen a few times. The J gene is TRBJ2-5, the V gene TRBV10-3, with D perhaps TRBD1 (7 bases). Trimming took 5 bases from V and 3 from J, leaving 16 bases between them. Germline V gene lookup returns CDR1 ENHRY and CDR2 SYGVKD. The CDR3 is 15 amino acids. CDR3 bases: TGTGCCATCAGTCGAATCAGGGGGGAAGAAGAGACCCAGTACTTC. Its protein is CAISRIRGEEETQYF.

The chain carries TRBV9 and TRBJ2-1, with D possibly matching TRBD1 (5 bases). V gave up 2 bases and J gave up 4 bases, with 13 bases separating them. The CDR3 has 15 residues. The germline CDR1 and CDR2 sequences are SGDLS and YYNGEE. This chain's CDR3 is CASSVSGQTYNEQFF. The CDR3 DNA sequence: TGTGCCAGCAGCGTCTCAGGACAAACATACAATGAGCAGTTCTTC.

This sequence joins TRBV9 and TRBJ2-3; 8 nucleotides align to TRBD2. This CDR3 region has 15 residues. Germline loops: CDR1 SGDLS, CDR2 YYNGEE. V lost 4 bases and J lost 3; bases outside the gene matches: 7. The CDR3 loop is CASSPQSGGTDTQYF. CDR3 coding DNA: TGTGCCAGCAGCCCCCAGAGCGGGGGAACAGATACGCAGTATTTT.

The chain recombines TRBV5-8 with TRBJ1-3, with 7 bases matching TRBD1. Unmatched junction bases numbered 10, after V lost 4 bases and J lost 9 bases. Germline V lookup: CDR1 SGHTS, CDR2 YDEGEE. The CDR3 has 14 residues. In DNA form, the CDR3 reads TGTGCCAGCAGCAAGACAGGGATCACCGGCACCATATATTTT. Translation: CASSKTGITGTIYF.